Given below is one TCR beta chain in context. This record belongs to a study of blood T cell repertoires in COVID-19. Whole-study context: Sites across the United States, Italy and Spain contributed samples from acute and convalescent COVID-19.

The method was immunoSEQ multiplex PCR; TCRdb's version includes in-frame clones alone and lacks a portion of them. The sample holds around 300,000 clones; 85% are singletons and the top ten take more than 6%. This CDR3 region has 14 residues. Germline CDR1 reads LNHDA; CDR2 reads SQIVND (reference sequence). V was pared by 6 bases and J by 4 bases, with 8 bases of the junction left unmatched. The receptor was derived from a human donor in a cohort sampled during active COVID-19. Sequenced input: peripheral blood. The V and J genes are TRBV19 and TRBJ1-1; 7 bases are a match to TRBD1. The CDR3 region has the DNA TGTGCCAGTAGGACGGACAGGAAGAGCACTGAAGCTTTCTTT. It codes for CASRTDRKSTEAFF.